Included here is one T cell receptor beta chain sequence, with context. The data stem from a study of blood T cells in healthy people across ages. The V and J ends lost 1 base and 13 bases, in that order; junction bases with no gene match: 9. The CDR3 extends over 15 amino acids. CDR1 is SGHTA, CDR2 FQGNSA, per germline. A second roughly 6 to 12 cycle PCR used barcoded and J-beta primers. In TCRdb, the 5' RACE reads were re-called with MiXCR into one record per CDR3 protein. The sample has 1.5 million to 2 million distinct CDR3 sequences; about 50% are singletons. The TCR was taken from a woman aged 40 to 55 in good health. The J gene is TRBJ2-4, the V gene TRBV7-2, with 11 nucleotides matching TRBD2. Sequencing was performed on blood. DNA of the CDR3: TGTGCCAGCAGCTTAGTAGCGGGGGGGCTCAATGAGCAGTACTTC. Residues: CASSLVAGGLNEQYF. Full variable domain (rest looked up from reference TRBV7-2 and TRBJ2-4): GAGVSQSPSNKVTEKGKDVELRCDPISGHTALYWYRQSLGQGLEFLIYFQGNSAPDKSGLPSDRFSAERTGGSVSTLTIQRTQQEDSAVYLCASSLVAGGLNEQYFGAGTRLSVL.